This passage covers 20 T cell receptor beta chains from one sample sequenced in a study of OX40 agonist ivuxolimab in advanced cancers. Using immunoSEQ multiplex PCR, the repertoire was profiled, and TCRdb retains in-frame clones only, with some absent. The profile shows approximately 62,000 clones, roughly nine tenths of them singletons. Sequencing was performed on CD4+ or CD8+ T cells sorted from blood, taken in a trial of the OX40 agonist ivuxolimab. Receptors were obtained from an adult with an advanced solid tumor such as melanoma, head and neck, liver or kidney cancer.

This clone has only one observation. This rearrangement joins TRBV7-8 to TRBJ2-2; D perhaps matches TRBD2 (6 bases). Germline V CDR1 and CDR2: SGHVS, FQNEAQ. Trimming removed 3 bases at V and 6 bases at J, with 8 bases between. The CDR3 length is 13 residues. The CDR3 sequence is CASSLGGSGELFF. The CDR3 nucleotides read TGTGCCAGCAGCTTGGGGGGATCCGGGGAGCTGTTTTTT. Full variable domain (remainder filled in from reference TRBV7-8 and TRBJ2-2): GAGVSQSPRYKVAKRGQDVALRCDPISGHVSLFWYQQALGQGPEFLTYFQNEAQLDKSGLPSDRFFAERPEGSVSTLKIQRTQQEDSAVYLCASSLGGSGELFFGEGSRLTVL.

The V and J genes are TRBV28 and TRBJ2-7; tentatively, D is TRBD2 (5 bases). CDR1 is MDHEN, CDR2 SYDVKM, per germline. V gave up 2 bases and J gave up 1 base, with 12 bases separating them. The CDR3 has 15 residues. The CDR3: CASSLPPAGSYEQYF. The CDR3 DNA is TGTGCCAGCAGTTTACCCCCCGCGGGTTCCTACGAGCAGTACTTC.

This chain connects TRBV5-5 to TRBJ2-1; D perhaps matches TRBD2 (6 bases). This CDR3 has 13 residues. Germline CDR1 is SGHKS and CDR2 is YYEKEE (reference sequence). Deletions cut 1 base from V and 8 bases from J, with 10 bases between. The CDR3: CASSLWGEHEQFF. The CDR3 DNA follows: TGTGCCAGCAGCTTGTGGGGGGAACATGAGCAGTTCTTC.

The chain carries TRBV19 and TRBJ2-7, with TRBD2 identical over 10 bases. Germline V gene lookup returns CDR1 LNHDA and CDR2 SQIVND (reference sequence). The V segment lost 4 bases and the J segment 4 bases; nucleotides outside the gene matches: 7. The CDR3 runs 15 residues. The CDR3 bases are TGTGCCAGTAGTACATTAGCGGGAGGTATTTACGAGCAGTACTTC. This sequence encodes CASSTLAGGIYEQYF.

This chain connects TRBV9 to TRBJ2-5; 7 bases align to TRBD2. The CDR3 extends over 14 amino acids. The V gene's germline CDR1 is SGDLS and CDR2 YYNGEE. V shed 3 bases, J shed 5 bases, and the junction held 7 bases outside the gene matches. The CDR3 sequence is CASSASRGGETQYF. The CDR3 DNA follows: TGTGCCAGCAGCGCCTCAAGGGGAGGGGAGACCCAGTACTTC.

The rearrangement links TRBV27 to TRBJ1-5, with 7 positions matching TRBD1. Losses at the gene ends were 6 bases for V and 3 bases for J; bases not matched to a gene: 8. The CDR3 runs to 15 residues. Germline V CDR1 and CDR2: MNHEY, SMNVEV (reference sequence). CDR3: CASSPLGGNNQPQHF. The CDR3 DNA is TGTGCCAGCAGCCCCCTAGGGGGCAACAATCAGCCCCAGCATTTT.

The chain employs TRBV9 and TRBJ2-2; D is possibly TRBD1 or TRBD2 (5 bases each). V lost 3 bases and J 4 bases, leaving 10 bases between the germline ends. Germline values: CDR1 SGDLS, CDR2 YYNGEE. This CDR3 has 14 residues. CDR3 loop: CASSGGRSTGELFF. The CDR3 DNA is TGTGCCAGCAGCGGGGGACGTTCCACCGGGGAGCTGTTTTTT.

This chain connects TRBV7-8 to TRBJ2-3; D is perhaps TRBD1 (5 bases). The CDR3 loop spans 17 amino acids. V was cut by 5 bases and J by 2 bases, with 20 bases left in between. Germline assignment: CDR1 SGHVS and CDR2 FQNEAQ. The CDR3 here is CASSLRVKTVNTDTQYF. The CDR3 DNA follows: TGTGCCAGCAGCCTCCGAGTCAAGACAGTGAACACAGATACGCAGTATTTT.

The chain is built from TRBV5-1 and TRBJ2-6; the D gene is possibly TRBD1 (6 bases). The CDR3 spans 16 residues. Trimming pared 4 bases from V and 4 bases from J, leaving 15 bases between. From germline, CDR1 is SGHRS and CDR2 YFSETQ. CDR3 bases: TGCGCCAGCAGCGGGGGCCTTGACCCCGGGGCCAACGTCCTGACTTTC. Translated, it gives CASSGGLDPGANVLTF.

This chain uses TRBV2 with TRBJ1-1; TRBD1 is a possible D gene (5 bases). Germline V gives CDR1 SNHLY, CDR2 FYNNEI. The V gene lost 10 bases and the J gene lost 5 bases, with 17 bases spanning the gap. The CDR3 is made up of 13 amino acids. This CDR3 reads CAIARGAETEAFF. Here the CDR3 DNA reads TGTGCCATCGCTCGTGGGGCAGAAACTGAAGCTTTCTTT.

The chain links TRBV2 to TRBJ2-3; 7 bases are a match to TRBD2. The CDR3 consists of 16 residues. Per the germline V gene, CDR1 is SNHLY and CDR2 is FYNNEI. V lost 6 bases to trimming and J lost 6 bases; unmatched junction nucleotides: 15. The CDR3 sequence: CASREEPTSVHDTQYF. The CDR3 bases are TGTGCCAGCAGGGAGGAGCCTACTAGCGTTCACGATACGCAGTATTTT. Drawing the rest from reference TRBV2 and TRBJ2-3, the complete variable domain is EPEVTQTPSHQVTQMGQEVILRCVPISNHLYFYWYRQILGQKVEFLVSFYNNEISEKSEIFDDQFSVERPDGSNFTLKIRSTKLEDSAMYFCASREEPTSVHDTQYFGPGTRLTVL.

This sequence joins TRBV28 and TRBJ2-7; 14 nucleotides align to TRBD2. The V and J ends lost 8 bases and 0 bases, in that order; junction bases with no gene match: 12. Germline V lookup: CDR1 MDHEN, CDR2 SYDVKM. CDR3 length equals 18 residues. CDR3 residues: CASQGDWTSGRFSYEQYF. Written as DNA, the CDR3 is TGTGCCAGCCAGGGGGATTGGACTAGCGGGAGGTTCTCCTACGAGCAGTACTTC.

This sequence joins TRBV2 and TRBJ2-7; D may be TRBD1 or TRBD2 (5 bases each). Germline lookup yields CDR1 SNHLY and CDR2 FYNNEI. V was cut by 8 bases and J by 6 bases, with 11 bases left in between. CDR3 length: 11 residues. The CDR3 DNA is TGTGCCAGCCTTACAGGACTCGAGCAGTACTTC. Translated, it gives CASLTGLEQYF.

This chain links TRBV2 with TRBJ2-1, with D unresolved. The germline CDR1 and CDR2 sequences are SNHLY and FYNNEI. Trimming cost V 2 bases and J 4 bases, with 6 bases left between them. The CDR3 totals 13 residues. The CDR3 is CASSENYYNEQFF. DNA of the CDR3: TGTGCCAGCAGTGAAAACTATTACAATGAGCAGTTCTTC.

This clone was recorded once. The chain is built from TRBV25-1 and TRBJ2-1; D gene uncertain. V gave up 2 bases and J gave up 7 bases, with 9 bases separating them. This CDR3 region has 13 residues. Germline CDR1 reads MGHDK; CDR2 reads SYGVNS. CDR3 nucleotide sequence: TGTGCCAGCAGTGAAGCCGTGTGGAATGAGCAGTTCTTC. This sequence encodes CASSEAVWNEQFF.

In DNA, the CDR3 is TGTGCCAGCAGCGGGACTAGCGGGAGTTCGTACAATGAGCAGTTCTTC. This encodes CASSGTSGSSYNEQFF. The rearrangement joins TRBV5-4 to TRBJ2-1, with 14 nucleotides matching TRBD2. The junction had 4 bases not matched to a gene; V was cut back by 4 bases and J by 4 bases. CDR1 and CDR2 (germline): SGHNT, YYREEE (reference sequence). The CDR3 is made up of 16 amino acids.

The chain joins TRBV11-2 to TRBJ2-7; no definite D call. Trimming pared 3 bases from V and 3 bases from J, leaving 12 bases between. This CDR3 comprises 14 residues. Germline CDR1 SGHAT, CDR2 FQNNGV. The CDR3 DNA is TGTGCCAGCAGCTTTAACCTTGGCGGCTACGAGCAGTACTTC. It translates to CASSFNLGGYEQYF.

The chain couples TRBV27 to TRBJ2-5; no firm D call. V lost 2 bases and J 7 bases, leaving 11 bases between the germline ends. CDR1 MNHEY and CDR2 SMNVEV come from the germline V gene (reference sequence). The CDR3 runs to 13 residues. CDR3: CASSLGQYGTQYF. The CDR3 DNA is TGTGCCAGCAGTTTAGGGCAATACGGGACCCAGTACTTC.

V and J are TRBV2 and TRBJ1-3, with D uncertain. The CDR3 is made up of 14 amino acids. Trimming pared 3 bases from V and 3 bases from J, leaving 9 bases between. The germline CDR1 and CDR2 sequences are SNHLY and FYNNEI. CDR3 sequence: CASSDGAGGNTIYF. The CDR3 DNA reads TGTGCCAGCAGTGATGGAGCGGGTGGAAACACCATATATTTT.

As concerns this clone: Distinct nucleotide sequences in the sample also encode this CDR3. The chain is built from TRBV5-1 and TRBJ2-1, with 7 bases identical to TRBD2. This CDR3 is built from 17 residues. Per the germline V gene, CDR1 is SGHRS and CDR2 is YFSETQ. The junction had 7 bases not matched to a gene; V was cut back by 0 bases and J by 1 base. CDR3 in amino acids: CASSLEASGSSYNEQFF. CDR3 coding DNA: TGCGCCAGCAGCTTGGAGGCTAGCGGTTCTTCCTACAATGAGCAGTTCTTC. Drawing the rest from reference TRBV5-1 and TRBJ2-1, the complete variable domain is KAGVTQTPRYLIKTRGQQVTLSCSPISGHRSVSWYQQTPGQGLQFLFEYFSETQRNKGNFPGRFSGRQFSNSRSEMNVSTLELGDSALYLCASSLEASGSSYNEQFFGPGTRLTVL.